This entry is about one T cell receptor (beta chain). Antigen specificity is unknown. The source of the sample is a study of regulatory T cells in long-lasting Graves disease. Study-wide results and caveats: Persistent disease favored TRBV28, TRBJ1-2 and TRBJ2-5.

This sample's time point: newly diagnosed GD, antithyroid drugs for less than 3 months. PBMC RNA was the source of the TCR library. iRepertoire HTBI primers and Arm-PCR of CDR3 regions built TCR beta libraries. TCRdb reanalysed the multiplex PCR reads using MiXCR and keeps one entry per CDR3 protein. The profile shows hundreds of thousands of distinct CDR3 sequences, 15% to 20% of them singletons. Per germline, CDR1 SGHAT and CDR2 FQNNGV. The CDR3 runs 14 residues. J lost 9 bases, V lost 5 bases, and 7 bases had no gene match. Separately, the same data were catalogued under a study of T cells in Graves' hyperthyroidism and ophthalmopathy. That work contributes: Initially, a first-round RT-PCR of the TCR CDR3 employed the HTBI primer set.

Sequenced material: peripheral blood mononuclear cells (PBMCs), taken at new diagnosis, from a patient treated with antithyroid drugs. The rearrangement joins TRBV11-2 to TRBJ1-6; 7 nucleotides match TRBD1. This TCR came from a woman aged 40-60 years with Graves disease. CDR3 residues: CASSVRDSSSPLHF. The CDR3 region has the DNA TGTGCCAGCAGCGTTAGGGACAGTTCTTCACCCCTCCACTTT.